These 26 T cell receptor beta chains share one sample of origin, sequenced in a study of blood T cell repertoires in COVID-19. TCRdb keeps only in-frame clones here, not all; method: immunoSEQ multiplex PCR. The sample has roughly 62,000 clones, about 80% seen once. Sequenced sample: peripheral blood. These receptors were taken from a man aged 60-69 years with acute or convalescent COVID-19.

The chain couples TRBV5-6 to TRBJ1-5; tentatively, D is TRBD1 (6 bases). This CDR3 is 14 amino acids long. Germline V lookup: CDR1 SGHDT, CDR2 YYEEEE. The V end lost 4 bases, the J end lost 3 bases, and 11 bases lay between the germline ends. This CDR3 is CASSRTVDNQPQHF. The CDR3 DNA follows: TGTGCCAGCAGCCGGACAGTAGACAATCAGCCCCAGCATTTT.

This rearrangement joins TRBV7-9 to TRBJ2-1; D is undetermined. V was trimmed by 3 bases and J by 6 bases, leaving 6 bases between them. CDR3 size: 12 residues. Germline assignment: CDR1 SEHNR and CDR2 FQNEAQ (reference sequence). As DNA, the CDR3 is TGTGCCAGCAGCTTCTCTTTCAATGAGCAGTTCTTC. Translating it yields CASSFSFNEQFF. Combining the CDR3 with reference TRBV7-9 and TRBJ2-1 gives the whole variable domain DTGVSQNPRHKITKRGQNVTFRCDPISEHNRLYWYRQTLGQGPEFLTYFQNEAQLEKSRLLSDRFSAERPKGSFSTLEIQRTEQGDSAMYLCASSFSFNEQFFGPGTRLTVL.

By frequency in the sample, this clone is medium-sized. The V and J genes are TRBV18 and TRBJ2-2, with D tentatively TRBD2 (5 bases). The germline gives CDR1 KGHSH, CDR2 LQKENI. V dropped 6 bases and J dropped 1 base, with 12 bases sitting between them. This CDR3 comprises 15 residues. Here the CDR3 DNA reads TGTGCCAGCTCGCCGACTATTTTGAACACCGGGGAGCTGTTTTTT. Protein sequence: CASSPTILNTGELFF.

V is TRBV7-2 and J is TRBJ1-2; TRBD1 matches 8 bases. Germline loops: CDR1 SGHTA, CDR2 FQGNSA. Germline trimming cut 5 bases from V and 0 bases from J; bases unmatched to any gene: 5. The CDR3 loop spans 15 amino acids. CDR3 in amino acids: CASSPETGANYGYTF. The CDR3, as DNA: TGTGCCAGCAGCCCTGAGACAGGGGCTAACTATGGCTACACCTTC.

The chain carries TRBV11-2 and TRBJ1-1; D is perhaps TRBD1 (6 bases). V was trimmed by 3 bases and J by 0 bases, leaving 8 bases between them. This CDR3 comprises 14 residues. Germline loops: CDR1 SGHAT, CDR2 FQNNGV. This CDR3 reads CASSFQGLNTEAFF. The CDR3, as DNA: TGTGCCAGCAGCTTCCAGGGGTTGAACACTGAAGCTTTCTTT.

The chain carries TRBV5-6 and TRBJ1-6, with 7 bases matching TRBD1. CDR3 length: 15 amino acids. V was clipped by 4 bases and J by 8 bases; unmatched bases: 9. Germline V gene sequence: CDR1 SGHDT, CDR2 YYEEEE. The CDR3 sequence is CASSQTGAVHSPLHF. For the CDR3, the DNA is TGTGCCAGCAGCCAAACAGGGGCCGTTCATTCACCCCTCCACTTT.

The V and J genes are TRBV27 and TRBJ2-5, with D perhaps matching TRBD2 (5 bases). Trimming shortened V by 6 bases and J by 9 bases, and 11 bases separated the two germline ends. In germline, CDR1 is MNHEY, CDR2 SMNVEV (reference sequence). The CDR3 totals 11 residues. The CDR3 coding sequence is TGTGCCAGCAGCCCTGAGGAGGCCCAGTACTTC. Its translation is CASSPEEAQYF.

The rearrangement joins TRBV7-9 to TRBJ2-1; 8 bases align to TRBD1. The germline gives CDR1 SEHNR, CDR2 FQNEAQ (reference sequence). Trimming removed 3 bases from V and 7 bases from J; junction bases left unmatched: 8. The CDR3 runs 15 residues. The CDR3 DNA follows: TGTGCCAGCAGCTTGGCAGGGGGCATGTGGAATGAGCAGTTCTTC. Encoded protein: CASSLAGGMWNEQFF.

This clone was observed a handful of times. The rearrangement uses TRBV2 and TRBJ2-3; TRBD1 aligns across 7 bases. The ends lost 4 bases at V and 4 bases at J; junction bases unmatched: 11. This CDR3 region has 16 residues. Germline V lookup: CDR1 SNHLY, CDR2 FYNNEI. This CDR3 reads CASSGQLTGTPDTQYF. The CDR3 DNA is TGTGCCAGCAGTGGACAGCTGACAGGGACCCCAGATACGCAGTATTTT.

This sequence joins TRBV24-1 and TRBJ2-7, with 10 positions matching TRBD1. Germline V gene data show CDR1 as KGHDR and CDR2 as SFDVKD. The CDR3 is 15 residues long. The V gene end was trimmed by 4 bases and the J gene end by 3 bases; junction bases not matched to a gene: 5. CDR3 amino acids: CATSDPTGGHYEQYF. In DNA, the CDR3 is TGTGCCACCAGTGACCCGACAGGGGGCCACTACGAGCAGTACTTC.

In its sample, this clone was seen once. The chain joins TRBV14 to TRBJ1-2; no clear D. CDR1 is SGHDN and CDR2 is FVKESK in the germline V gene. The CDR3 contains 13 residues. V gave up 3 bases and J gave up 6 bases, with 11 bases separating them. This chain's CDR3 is CASSHQSGDGYTF. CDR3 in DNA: TGTGCCAGCAGCCATCAGTCCGGGGATGGCTACACCTTC.

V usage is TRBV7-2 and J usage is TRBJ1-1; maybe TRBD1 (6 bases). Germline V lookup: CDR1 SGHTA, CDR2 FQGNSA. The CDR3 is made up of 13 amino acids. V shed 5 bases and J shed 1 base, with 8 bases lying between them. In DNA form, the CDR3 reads TGTGCCAGCAGCCGGACAGCGAACACTGAAGCTTTCTTT. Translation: CASSRTANTEAFF.

The CDR3 coding sequence is TGCGCCAGCAGCCAGGAAACAGGGTCGGGTCAGCCCCAGCATTTT. Its protein is CASSQETGSGQPQHF. The J gene is TRBJ1-5, the V gene TRBV5-1, with D possibly matching TRBD1 (6 bases). From germline, CDR1 is SGHRS and CDR2 YFSETQ. This CDR3 contains 15 residues. The V gene lost 4 bases and the J gene lost 6 bases, with 17 bases spanning the gap.

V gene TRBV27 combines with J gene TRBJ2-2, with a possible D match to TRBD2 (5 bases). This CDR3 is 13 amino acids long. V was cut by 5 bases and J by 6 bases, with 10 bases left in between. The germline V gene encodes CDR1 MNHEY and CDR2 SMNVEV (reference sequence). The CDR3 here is CASSRGYPGELFF. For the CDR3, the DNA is TGTGCCAGCAGTCGGGGTTACCCCGGGGAGCTGTTTTTT.

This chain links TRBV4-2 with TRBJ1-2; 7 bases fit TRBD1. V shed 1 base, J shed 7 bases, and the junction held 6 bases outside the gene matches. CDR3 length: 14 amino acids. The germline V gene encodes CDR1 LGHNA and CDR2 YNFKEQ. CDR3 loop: CASSQVSGQSGYTF. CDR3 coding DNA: TGTGCCAGCAGCCAAGTCTCGGGACAGTCTGGCTACACCTTC.

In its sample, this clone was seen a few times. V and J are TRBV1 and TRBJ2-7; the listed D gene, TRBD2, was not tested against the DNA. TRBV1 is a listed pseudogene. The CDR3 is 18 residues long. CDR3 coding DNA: TGCACCAGCAGCCATAGACAGGGCGGCGGGGGGCAATCCTACGAGCAGTACTTC. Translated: CTSSHRQGGGGQSYEQYF.

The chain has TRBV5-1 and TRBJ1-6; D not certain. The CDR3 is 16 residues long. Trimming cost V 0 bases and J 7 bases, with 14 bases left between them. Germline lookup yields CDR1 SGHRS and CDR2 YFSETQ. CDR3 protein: CASSLGYSGENSPLHF. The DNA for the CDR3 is TGCGCCAGCAGCTTGGGATATAGCGGCGAAAATTCACCCCTCCACTTT.

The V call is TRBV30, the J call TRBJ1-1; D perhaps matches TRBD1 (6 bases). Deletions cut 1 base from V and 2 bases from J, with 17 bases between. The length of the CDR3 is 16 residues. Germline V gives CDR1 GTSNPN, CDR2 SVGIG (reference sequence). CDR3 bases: TGTGCCTGGAGTGACGGCCCCTGGACAGCTAACACTGAAGCTTTCTTT. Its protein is CAWSDGPWTANTEAFF. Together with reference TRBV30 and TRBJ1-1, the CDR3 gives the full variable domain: SQTIHQWPATLVQPVGSPLSLECTVEGTSNPNLYWYRQAAGRGLQLLFYSVGIGQISSEVPQNLSASRPQDRQFILSSKKLLLSDSGFYLCAWSDGPWTANTEAFFGQGTRLTVV.

The CDR3 bases are TGTGCCAGTAGTATTACGGCGGGGGGAGGCAATCAGCCCCAGCATTTT. Translated, it gives CASSITAGGGNQPQHF. The rearrangement joins TRBV19 to TRBJ1-5; a weak D match, TRBD1 (5 bases). Germline CDR1 is LNHDA and CDR2 is SQIVND (reference sequence). CDR3 size: 16 residues. V dropped 3 bases and J dropped 2 bases, with 14 bases sitting between them. Drawing the rest from reference TRBV19 and TRBJ1-5, the complete variable domain is DGGITQSPKYLFRKEGQNVTLSCEQNLNHDAMYWYRQDPGQGLRLIYYSQIVNDFQKGDIAEGYSVSREKKESFPLTVTSAQKNPTAFYLCASSITAGGGNQPQHFGDGTRLSIL.

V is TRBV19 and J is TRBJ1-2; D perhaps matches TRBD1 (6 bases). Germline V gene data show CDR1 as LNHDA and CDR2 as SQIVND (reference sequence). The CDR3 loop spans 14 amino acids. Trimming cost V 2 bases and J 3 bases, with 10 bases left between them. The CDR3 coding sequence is TGTGCCAGTAGTATACGGGACATAGACTATGGCTACACCTTC. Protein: CASSIRDIDYGYTF.

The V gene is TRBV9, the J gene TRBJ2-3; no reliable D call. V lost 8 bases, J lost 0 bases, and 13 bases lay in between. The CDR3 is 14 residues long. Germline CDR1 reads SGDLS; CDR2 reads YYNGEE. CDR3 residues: CASKALSSTDTQYF. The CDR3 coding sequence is TGTGCCAGTAAAGCCCTTTCCAGCACAGATACGCAGTATTTT. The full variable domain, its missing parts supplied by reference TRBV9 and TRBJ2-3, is DSGVTQTPKHLITATGQRVTLRCSPRSGDLSVYWYQQSLDQGLQFLIQYYNGEERAKGNILERFSAQQFPDLHSELNLSSLELGDSALYFCASKALSSTDTQYFGPGTRLTVL.

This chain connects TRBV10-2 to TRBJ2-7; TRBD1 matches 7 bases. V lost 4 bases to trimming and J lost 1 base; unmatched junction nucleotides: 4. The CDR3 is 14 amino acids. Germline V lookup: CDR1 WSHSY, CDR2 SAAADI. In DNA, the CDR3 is TGCGCCAGCAGTGCGACAGGGATTTCCTACGAGCAGTACTTC. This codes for CASSATGISYEQYF.

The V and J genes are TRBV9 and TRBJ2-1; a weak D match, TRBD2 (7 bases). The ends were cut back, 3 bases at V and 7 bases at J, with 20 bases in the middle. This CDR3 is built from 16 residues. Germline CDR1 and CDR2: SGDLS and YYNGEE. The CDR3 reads CASSGLPAGAGNEQFF. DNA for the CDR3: TGTGCCAGCAGCGGCCTACCGGCGGGGGCGGGGAATGAGCAGTTCTTC.

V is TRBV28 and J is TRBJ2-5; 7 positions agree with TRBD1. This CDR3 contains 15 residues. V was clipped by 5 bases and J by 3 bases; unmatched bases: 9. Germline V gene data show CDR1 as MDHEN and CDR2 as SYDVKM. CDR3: CASSAGGTPEETQYF. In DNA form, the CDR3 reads TGTGCCAGCAGTGCAGGGGGAACTCCCGAAGAGACCCAGTACTTC. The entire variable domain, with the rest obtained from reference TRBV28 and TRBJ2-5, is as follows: DVKVTQSSRYLVKRTGEKVFLECVQDMDHENMFWYRQDPGLGLRLIYFSYDVKMKEKGDIPEGYSVSREKKERFSLILESASTNQTSMYLCASSAGGTPEETQYFGPGTRLLVL.

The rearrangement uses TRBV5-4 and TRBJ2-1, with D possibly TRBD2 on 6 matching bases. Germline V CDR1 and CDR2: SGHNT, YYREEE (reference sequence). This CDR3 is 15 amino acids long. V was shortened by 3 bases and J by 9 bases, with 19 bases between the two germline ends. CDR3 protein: CASSSSVAERGEQFF. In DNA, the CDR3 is TGTGCCAGCAGCTCTTCCGTAGCGGAAAGGGGTGAGCAGTTCTTC. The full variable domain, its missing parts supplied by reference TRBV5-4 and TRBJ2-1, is ETGVTQSPTHLIKTRGQQVTLRCSSQSGHNTVSWYQQALGQGPQFIFQYYREEENGRGNFPPRFSGLQFPNYSSELNVNALELDDSALYLCASSSSVAERGEQFFGPGTRLTVL.

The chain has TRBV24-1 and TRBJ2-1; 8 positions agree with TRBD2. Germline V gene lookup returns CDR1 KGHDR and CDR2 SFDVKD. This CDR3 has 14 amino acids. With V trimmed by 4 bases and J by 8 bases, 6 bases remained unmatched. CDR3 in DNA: TGTGCCACCAGTGACCCCGGACTAGCCCATGAGCAGTTCTTC. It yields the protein CATSDPGLAHEQFF.